This T cell receptor (beta chain) was profiled in a study of PD-L1 blockade in urothelial cancer. Study summary: Twenty-five of 29 patients were males with bladder-origin urothelial cancer. A median around 140,000 T cells were found in blood samples. Blood was tested 3 weeks (second dose) and 6 weeks into treatment.

V was shortened by 5 bases and J by 7 bases, with 15 bases between the two germline ends. This CDR3 spans 13 amino acids. CDR1 is MNHEY, CDR2 SMNVEV, per germline (reference sequence). Sample time point: pretreatment peripheral blood. Every PCR received spiked-in synthetic TCR analog templates. Assay used: immunoSEQ multiplex PCR; TCRdb lists only in-frame clones, some missing. The sample carries tens of thousands of clones, over 80% recorded once. Here the sequenced sample was PBMCs, taken around atezolizumab (anti-PD-L1) treatment. The TCR comes from a man between 60 and 75 years old with urothelial cancer. The V and J genes are TRBV27 and TRBJ2-7; possible D gene TRBD1, 6 bases. For the CDR3, the DNA is TGTGCCAGCAGTCCCCAGGGGTCGGGGGAGCAGTACTTC. Its protein product is CASSPQGSGEQYF.